This TCR beta chain stems from a study of T-cell reconstitution after alpha-beta-depleted transplantation in children. Study-level results: One year after transplant, T-cell counts and diversity came mostly from newly produced T cells.

Library preparation (for TCRbeta) was performed with unique molecular identifiers. TCRdb re-called the PCR reads with MiXCR, one entry per CDR3 protein. The sample records 180,000 or so distinct CDR3 sequences, 6.3% being singletons. As to this clonotype: What it binds is not known.

The germline V and J ends were trimmed by 4 bases and 1 base, with 8 bases remaining between them. The CDR3 runs 13 residues. This TCR came from a girl less than two years old with combined immunodeficiency, due to receive a stem cell transplant. The sequencing here drew on PBMCs, taken before TCRalphabeta/CD19-depleted stem cell transplant. V and J are TRBV12-3 or TRBV12-4 and TRBJ2-7; no definite D call. DNA of the CDR3: TGTGCCAGCAGTTCAAACCCTTCCTACGAGCAGTACTTC. Translating gives CASSSNPSYEQYF.